This passage covers 21 T cell receptor beta chains from one sample sequenced in a study of T cells in Graves' hyperthyroidism and ophthalmopathy. RNA transcripts served as the template for amplifying TCR beta CDR3 regions. First-round RT-PCR with HTBI primers amplified the TCR CDR3 region. Each CDR3 protein is one row after TCRdb ran MiXCR on the multiplex PCR reads. The data show around 560,000 distinct CDR3 sequences, with 16% seen just once and more than 15% held by the top ten. Material for sequencing was blood. These receptors originate from a woman aged 18-29 years with Graves' hyperthyroidism.

This clonotype has only a few counts. The CDR3 DNA reads TGTGCCAGCAGTTCTAAGGGGGCTCAGCCCCAGCATTTT. This translates into CASSSKGAQPQHF. This chain joins TRBV12-3 or TRBV12-4 and TRBJ1-5; 7 nucleotides line up with TRBD1. The CDR3 sequence is 13 residues long. With 4 bases clipped from V and 6 bases from J, the junction kept 3 bases outside the gene matches.

This clonotype appeared many times. V usage is TRBV12-3 or TRBV12-4 and J usage is TRBJ2-7; TRBD2 matches 11 bases. This CDR3 is 17 amino acids long. V trimming: 5 bases; J trimming: 5 bases; junction bases outside the gene matches: 14. The DNA of the CDR3 is TGTGCCAGCAGTGGGAGGGTAGCGGGAGGGCCGAGGCACGAGCAGTACTTC. Its protein product is CASSGRVAGGPRHEQYF.

This clonotype was counted a few times. The chain links TRBV7-8 to TRBJ2-3; 10 nucleotides line up with TRBD1. The CDR3 contains 15 residues. Looked up from germline, CDR1 is SGHVS and CDR2 is FQNEAQ. V was clipped by 7 bases and J by 6 bases; unmatched bases: 10. This CDR3 is CASNSRDRGYDTQYF. The CDR3 region has the DNA TGTGCCAGCAACTCCCGGGACAGGGGATACGATACGCAGTATTTT.

Concerning this clonotype: A read error may account for a junction end that differs from germline. The chain combines TRBV2 with TRBJ2-5; D remains unclear. Germline V gene sequence: CDR1 SNHLY, CDR2 FYNNEI. The CDR3 spans 13 residues. The CDR3 spells CASNRVRQETQYF. DNA of the CDR3: TGTGCCAGCAACCGGGTTCGCCAAGAGACTCAGTACTTC.

This clonotype showed up just a few times. V is TRBV9 and J is TRBJ2-7, with 10 bases fitting TRBD2. The CDR3 length is 16 residues. Germline trimming cut 4 bases from V and 3 bases from J; bases unmatched to any gene: 10. The V gene's germline CDR1 is SGDLS and CDR2 YYNGEE. The CDR3, as DNA: TGTGCCAGCAGCCCCCGGTCCGGGACTAGCGTCTACGAGCAGTACTTC. It specifies CASSPRSGTSVYEQYF.

In this sample, this clonotype turned up many times. This rearrangement joins TRBV9 to TRBJ2-2; tentatively, D is TRBD1 or TRBD2 (7 bases each). Per the germline V gene, CDR1 is SGDLS and CDR2 is YYNGEE. The CDR3 is 15 residues long. Trimming took off 3 bases at V and 3 bases at J, with 12 bases between the two ends. DNA of the CDR3: TGTGCCAGCAGCGGACAGGGAGGGGACACCGGGGAGCTGTTTTTT. This encodes CASSGQGGDTGELFF.

The chain couples TRBV28 to TRBJ1-4; D is unresolved. Trimming shortened V by 8 bases and J by 0 bases, and 13 bases separated the two germline ends. The germline gives CDR1 MDHEN, CDR2 SYDVKM. This CDR3 has 15 amino acids. The CDR3 here is CASGGLRATNEKLFF. CDR3 sequence (DNA): TGTGCCAGCGGCGGCCTCCGTGCAACTAATGAAAAACTGTTTTTT.

A few counts support this clonotype. The genes are TRBV6-1 and TRBJ1-6; D ambiguous. Trimming cost V 5 bases and J 6 bases, with 8 bases left between them. The CDR3 contains 13 residues. Germline CDR1 is MNHNS and CDR2 is SASEGT. The CDR3 here is CASSSAFNSPLHF. Written as DNA, the CDR3 is TGTGCCAGCAGTTCGGCCTTTAATTCACCCCTCCACTTT.

This clonotype was seen many times. The CDR3 reads CSAETRTPQETQYF. The CDR3 nucleotides are TGCAGTGCTGAAACTAGGACCCCACAAGAGACCCAGTACTTC. The chain links TRBV20-1 to TRBJ2-5, with D perhaps TRBD2 (5 bases). The CDR3 is 14 residues long. CDR1 is DFQATT, CDR2 SNEGSKA, per germline (reference sequence). V was pared by 5 bases and J by 2 bases, with 15 bases between.

The gene calls are TRBV2 and TRBJ1-3, with 12 bases identical to TRBD1. The CDR3 has 15 amino acids. V lost 6 bases and J lost 6; bases outside the gene matches: 6. CDR1 and CDR2 (germline): SNHLY, FYNNEI. CDR3 sequence: CASSRDRGHENTIYF. In DNA form, the CDR3 reads TGTGCCAGCAGCCGGGACAGGGGGCACGAAAACACCATATATTTT.

This clonotype was seen repeatedly, ten times or more. The chain employs TRBV27 and TRBJ1-6; 9 bases fit TRBD1. V shed 6 bases, J shed 9 bases, and the junction held 9 bases outside the gene matches. Germline assignment: CDR1 MNHEY and CDR2 SMNVEV (reference sequence). The CDR3 is 15 amino acids. The CDR3 DNA follows: TGTGCCAGCAGCCCAAGGACAGGGGAAAGTTCACCCCTCCACTTT. As protein: CASSPRTGESSPLHF.

There are a few counts of this clonotype. This chain uses TRBV10-3 with TRBJ2-2, with TRBD1 matching over 7 bases. CDR1 and CDR2 (germline): ENHRY, SYGVKD. This CDR3 spans 16 amino acids. V shed 2 bases and J 1 base; nucleotides not matched to a gene: 4. CDR3 in amino acids: CAISEARDRNTGELFF. The CDR3 nucleotides read TGTGCCATCAGTGAGGCCCGGGACAGGAACACCGGGGAGCTGTTTTTT.

The CDR3 loop reads CASSQDPPQYSNQPQHF. The CDR3 DNA is TGCGCCAGCAGCCAGGACCCACCCCAATATAGCAATCAGCCCCAGCATTTT. The chain couples TRBV4-1 to TRBJ1-5; D call uncertain. Trimming took 3 bases from V and 0 from J, leaving 15 bases between them. The germline gives CDR1 MGHRA, CDR2 YSYEKL. The CDR3 has 17 amino acids.

Comments on this clonotype: A much larger clonotype is one base distant, so this may be a read error. The CDR3 sequence: CASSRSSGFGTIEAFF. In DNA form, the CDR3 reads TGTGCCAGCTCAAGAAGCTCAGGGTTTGGTACAATTGAAGCTTTCTTT. This chain connects TRBV18 to TRBJ1-1; TRBD1 might be the D (5 bases). V lost 5 bases and J lost 7, with 23 bases in between. Per the germline V gene, CDR1 is KGHSH and CDR2 is LQKENI. The CDR3 contains 16 residues. Full variable domain (remainder filled in from reference TRBV18 and TRBJ1-1): NAGVMQNPRHLVRRRGQEARLRCSPMKGHSHVYWYRQLPEEGLKFMVYLQKENIIDESGMPKERFSAEFPKEGPSILRIQQVVRGDSAAYFCASSRSSGFGTIEAFFGQGTRLTVV.

This chain links TRBV13 with TRBJ2-3; TRBD1 matches 11 bases. The V gene's germline CDR1 is PRHDT and CDR2 FYEKMQ (reference sequence). This CDR3 has 16 residues. V was pared by 5 bases and J by 4 bases, with 8 bases of the junction left unmatched. The CDR3 loop reads CASSPLDRGRSDTQYF. Here the CDR3 DNA reads TGTGCCAGCAGCCCGTTGGACAGGGGGCGCTCAGATACGCAGTATTTT. Drawing the rest from reference TRBV13 and TRBJ2-3, the complete variable domain is AAGVIQSPRHLIKEKRETATLKCYPIPRHDTVYWYQQGPGQDPQFLISFYEKMQSDKGSIPDRFSAQQFSDYHSELNMSSLELGDSALYFCASSPLDRGRSDTQYFGPGTRLTVL.

The chain recombines TRBV28 with TRBJ1-4; D is unresolved. With 8 bases removed from V and 4 bases from J, the gap between germline ends came to 11 bases. Germline V gives CDR1 MDHEN, CDR2 SYDVKM. The CDR3 runs 13 residues. This CDR3 reads CASQDGINEKLFF. CDR3 sequence (DNA): TGTGCCAGCCAGGACGGGATTAATGAAAAACTGTTTTTT.

This clonotype was seen only a few times. The V and J genes are TRBV6-4 and TRBJ2-2; the D gene is possibly TRBD1 (5 bases). The V end lost 4 bases, the J end lost 3 bases, and 6 bases lay between the germline ends. Germline V gene sequence: CDR1 MRHNA, CDR2 SNTAGT. The CDR3 is 13 amino acids. This CDR3 reads CASSAQDTGELFF. DNA of the CDR3: TGTGCCAGCAGTGCACAGGACACCGGGGAGCTGTTTTTT.

This clonotype was observed at least ten times. CDR3 region: CASSTGLAVEQFF. The CDR3 DNA is TGTGCCAGCAGCACGGGACTAGCCGTTGAGCAGTTCTTC. The chain recombines TRBV7-3 with TRBJ2-1, with 9 bases aligning to TRBD2. The CDR3 consists of 13 residues. With 5 bases clipped from V and 9 bases from J, the junction kept 5 bases outside the gene matches. Per the germline V gene, CDR1 is SGHTA and CDR2 is FQGTGA.

Only a few counts were recorded for this clonotype. CDR3 nucleotide sequence: TGCGCCAGCAGCCATTTCGCGGTGTCTCACACAGATACGCAGTATTTT. Its translation is CASSHFAVSHTDTQYF. The chain is built from TRBV4-1 and TRBJ2-3; D not resolved. Trimming removed 3 bases from V and 2 bases from J, with 15 bases in between. The CDR3 has 16 residues. Germline V CDR1 and CDR2: MGHRA, YSYEKL.

The rearrangement links TRBV7-9 to TRBJ2-3; no firm D call. Germline V gene lookup returns CDR1 SEHNR and CDR2 FQNEAQ (reference sequence). Between the trimmed V and J ends, which lost 2 bases and 2 bases, there was a span of 5 bases. This CDR3 is built from 13 residues. CDR3 region: CASSLTYTDTQYF. The DNA for the CDR3 is TGTGCCAGCAGCTTAACTTACACAGATACGCAGTATTTT. Filled out from reference TRBV7-9 and TRBJ2-3, the complete variable domain reads DTGVSQNPRHKITKRGQNVTFRCDPISEHNRLYWYRQTLGQGPEFLTYFQNEAQLEKSRLLSDRFSAERPKGSFSTLEIQRTEQGDSAMYLCASSLTYTDTQYFGPGTRLTVL.

There are many counts of this clonotype. The V and J genes are TRBV6-1 and TRBJ2-3; D not resolved. The V end lost 5 bases, the J end lost 0 bases, and 12 bases lay between the germline ends. Germline V gives CDR1 MNHNS, CDR2 SASEGT. The CDR3 is 15 residues long. The CDR3 DNA is TGTGCCAGCAGTTACGCGGAACCTAGCACAGATACGCAGTATTTT. Protein product: CASSYAEPSTDTQYF.